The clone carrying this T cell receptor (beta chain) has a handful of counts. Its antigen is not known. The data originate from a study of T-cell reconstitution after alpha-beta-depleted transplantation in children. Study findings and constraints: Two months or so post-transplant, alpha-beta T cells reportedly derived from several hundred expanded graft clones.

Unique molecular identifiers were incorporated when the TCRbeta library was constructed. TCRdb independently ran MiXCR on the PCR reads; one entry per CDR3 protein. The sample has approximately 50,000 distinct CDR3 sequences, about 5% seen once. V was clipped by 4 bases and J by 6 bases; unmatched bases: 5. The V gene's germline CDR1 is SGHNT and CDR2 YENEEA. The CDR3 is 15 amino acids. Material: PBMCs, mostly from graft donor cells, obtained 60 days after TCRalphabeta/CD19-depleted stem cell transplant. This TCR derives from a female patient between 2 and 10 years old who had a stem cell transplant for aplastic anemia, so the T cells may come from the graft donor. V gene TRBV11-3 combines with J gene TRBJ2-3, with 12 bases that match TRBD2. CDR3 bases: TGTGCCAGCAGCTCTAGCGGGAGGGCCAGGGATACGCAGTATTTT. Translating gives CASSSSGRARDTQYF.